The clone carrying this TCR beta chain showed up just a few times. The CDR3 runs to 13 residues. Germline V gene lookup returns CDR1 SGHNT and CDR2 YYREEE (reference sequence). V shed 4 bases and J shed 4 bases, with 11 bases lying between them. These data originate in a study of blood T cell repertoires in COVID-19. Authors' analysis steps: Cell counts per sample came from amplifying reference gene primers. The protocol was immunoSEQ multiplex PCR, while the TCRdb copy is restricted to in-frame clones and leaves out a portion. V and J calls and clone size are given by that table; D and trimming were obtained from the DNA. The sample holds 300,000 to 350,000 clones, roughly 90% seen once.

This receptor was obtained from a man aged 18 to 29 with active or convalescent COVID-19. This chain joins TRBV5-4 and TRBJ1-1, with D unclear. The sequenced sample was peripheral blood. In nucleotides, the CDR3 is TGTGCCAGCAGCCCCGGGGTGGGCACTGAAGCTTTCTTT. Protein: CASSPGVGTEAFF.